Listed below are T cell receptor beta chains from one sample, sequenced in a study of OX40 agonist ivuxolimab in advanced cancers. The table came from immunoSEQ multiplex PCR; TCRdb's copy has only in-frame clones and leaves some out. The sample comprises about 37,000 clones, about 88% of which are singletons, and roughly 19% rests with the top ten. This sample comprised CD4+ or CD8+ T cells sorted from blood, obtained in a trial of the OX40 agonist ivuxolimab. These receptors originate from an adult with an advanced solid tumor such as melanoma, head and neck, liver or kidney cancer. The CDR3 runs from the conserved cysteine through the conserved F or W. Size values are once, few and many counts, or a class for expanded clones, and some rows have none.

V gene	J gene	clone size	CDR3 protein
TRBV5-4	TRBJ1-1	NA	CASRDTDSMNTEAFF
TRBV6-5	TRBJ1-2	NA	CASSYSENYGYTF
TRBV6-6	TRBJ2-7	NA	CASSYSSIEQYF
TRBV19	TRBJ1-5	NA	CASSIGLTGANQPQHF
TRBV10-3	TRBJ1-2	NA	CAISESGAGTGDGYTF
TRBV19	TRBJ1-1	NA	CASSSGGEGAEAFF
TRBV5-1	TRBJ2-2	NA	CASSKAYGTGELFF
TRBV27	TRBJ2-5	NA	CASSFEGGDETQYF
TRBV7-8	TRBJ1-6	NA	CASSLDSRAGTGGGISPLHF
TRBV7-8	TRBJ1-6	NA	CASSYAGLEESPLHF
TRBV6-4	TRBJ1-1	NA	CASSDSGNTEAFF
TRBV5-1	TRBJ2-5	NA	CASSLSGGRGGMETQYF
TRBV5-1	TRBJ2-3	NA	CASSLGGTDTQYF
TRBV11-2	TRBJ1-4	NA	CASSPGQSDVEKLFF
TRBV7-2	TRBJ2-3	NA	CASSWTSGGYTDTQYF
TRBV27	TRBJ2-1	NA	CASSAEVTGLADNEQFF
TRBV9	TRBJ1-2	NA	CASSAGDLPTYGYTF
TRBV6-4	TRBJ2-3	once	CASSSDPTDTQYF
TRBV27	TRBJ1-2	NA	CASSFTGASNYGYTF
TRBV7-9	TRBJ2-3	NA	CASSFAPGQTTDTQYF
TRBV5-1	TRBJ1-6	NA	CASSDRQGDNSPLHF
TRBV7-8	TRBJ2-3	once	CASSLELRSTDTQYF
TRBV5-4	TRBJ2-3	NA	CASSVVSRSADTQYF
TRBV30	TRBJ1-5	NA	CAWSVQDNQPQHF
TRBV27	TRBJ2-3	NA	CASSLSMLDTQYF